The rows below give T cell receptor beta chains drawn from one sample of a study of naive and memory T cell subsets. TCRdb used MiXCR to reprocess the 5' RACE reads, holding one entry per CDR3 protein. The data show around 30,000 distinct CDR3 sequences, with around 15% seen just once and around 2.5% held by the top ten. These receptors were taken from a female donor in good health. The CDR3 runs from the conserved cysteine through the conserved F or W. D genes are given only for firm matches. Rows may omit the clone size; those that give it use once, few, many or a size class.

NA	TRBV5-8	NA	TRBJ2-7	TGTGCCAGCAGCTTGACCTTTCGGGGAATGTACTTC	CASSLTFRGMYF
few	TRBV6-5	NA	TRBJ1-5	TGTGCCAGCAGTCTAAGCGGGACCCATCAGCCCCAGCATTTT	CASSLSGTHQPQHF
NA	TRBV12-3/TRBV12-4	TRBD1	TRBJ2-1	TGTGCCAGCACCCCGGGACAGGGATTTAACAATGAGCAGTTCTTC	CASTPGQGFNNEQFF
medium-sized	TRBV7-6	NA	TRBJ2-2	TGTGCCAGCAGCTCCATTGCATCCGGGGAGCTGTTTTTT	CASSSIASGELFF
few	TRBV6-5	NA	TRBJ2-3	TGTGCCAGCAGTGGAGGGTCAGGGACAGATACGCAGTATTTT	CASSGGSGTDTQYF
many	TRBV29-1	NA	TRBJ1-1	TGCAGCGTCGCTGACGGTAACACTGAAGCTTTCTTT	CSVADGNTEAFF
few	TRBV20-1	TRBD2	TRBJ2-3	TGCAGTGCCCAGCGGGGGGCAGATACGCAGTATTTT	CSAQRGADTQYF
NA	TRBV20-1	TRBD2	TRBJ2-1	TGCAGTGCTAGGGGGGAGGCTAGCGGGGCGGGTGAGCAGTTCTTC	CSARGEASGAGEQFF
medium-sized	TRBV5-6	TRBD1	TRBJ2-1	TGTGCCAGCAGCTTCAGGGACAGGGCCTGGTATGAGCAGTTCTTC	CASSFRDRAWYEQFF
few	TRBV7-2	NA	TRBJ2-3	TGTGCCAGCAGCTTAGCCCCGCTCAACGCAGATACGCAGTATTTT	CASSLAPLNADTQYF
few	TRBV29-1	NA	TRBJ2-7	TGCAGCGTATCAGAGCCCCACGAGCAGTACTTC	CSVSEPHEQYF
many	TRBV11-1	NA	TRBJ2-1	TGTGCCAGCAGCTTATCGCCGGGGTCGGGTAACAATGAGCAGTTCTTC	CASSLSPGSGNNEQFF
NA	TRBV7-9	NA	TRBJ1-1	TGTGCCAGCAGCTTACGGGGTGATGGTGAAGCTTTCTTT	CASSLRGDGEAFF
few	TRBV10-2	NA	TRBJ2-7	TGCGCCAGCATGGAGGGAACCTACGAGCAGTACTTC	CASMEGTYEQYF
many	TRBV20-1	TRBD1	TRBJ2-7	TGCAGTGCTAGGCCGAGACAGGGGTTCTACGAGCAGTACTTC	CSARPRQGFYEQYF
NA	TRBV6-5	NA	TRBJ2-7	TGTGCCAGCAGTTACTCGAGCAGGTCAGTCCAGTACTTC	CASSYSSRSVQYF
NA	TRBV12-5	NA	TRBJ2-1	TGTGCTAGTGTGGAGCGTTATATCAATGAGCAGTTCTTC	CASVERYINEQFF
few	TRBV5-1	TRBD2	TRBJ2-5	TGCGCCAGCAGTCTAAGGCGGGGGAGCCGGGAGACCCAGTACTTC	CASSLRRGSRETQYF
few	TRBV9	NA	TRBJ2-7	TGTGCCAGCAGCGTAGGGGAGGGACACTCCTACGAGCAGTACTTC	CASSVGEGHSYEQYF
once	TRBV10-3	NA	TRBJ2-5	TGTGCCATCAGTGTGACAGTATGGGAGACCCAGTACTTC	CAISVTVWETQYF
few	TRBV7-2	NA	TRBJ1-1	TGTGCCAGCAGATTAGGAACTGAAGCTTTCTTT	CASRLGTEAFF
few	TRBV10-3	TRBD1	TRBJ1-2	TGTGCCATCGGGGGACAGACAAACTATGGCTACACCTTC	CAIGGQTNYGYTF
many	TRBV20-1	TRBD1	TRBJ1-5	TGCAGTGCTAGTGAGGGGGCGAGCAATCAGCCCCAGCATTTT	CSASEGASNQPQHF
many	TRBV5-6	NA	TRBJ2-2	TGTGCCAGCAGCCCCCGCCCCCAGAACACCGGGGAGCTGTTTTTT	CASSPRPQNTGELFF
NA	TRBV6-5	NA	TRBJ2-7	TGTGCCAGCACTGGGGATAGGCGCGAGCAGTACTTC	CASTGDRREQYF
NA	TRBV6-2/TRBV6-3	NA	TRBJ2-3	TGTGCCAGCAGTTACGTCCCAGATACGCAGTATTTT	CASSYVPDTQYF
NA	TRBV6-6	TRBD1	TRBJ2-1	TGTGCCAGCAGTGAATTTTTAGGGGGCGCCTACAATGAGCAGTTCTTC	CASSEFLGGAYNEQFF
few	TRBV7-8	NA	TRBJ1-6	TGTGCCAGCAGCCCACAACAGGGTTGTAATTCACCCCTCCACTTT	CASSPQQGCNSPLHF
many	TRBV7-2	NA	TRBJ2-5	TGTGCCAGCAGCTTAGCGGGCAGGGGAGAGACCCAGTACTTC	CASSLAGRGETQYF
NA	TRBV4-2	NA	TRBJ1-2	TGTGCCAGCAGCCAAGGGCCGCTGGGCTATGGCTACACCTTC	CASSQGPLGYGYTF
NA	TRBV7-8	NA	TRBJ1-4	TGTGCCAGCAGCTTAGGACGCCAGAATGAAAAACTGTTTTTT	CASSLGRQNEKLFF
once	TRBV29-1	NA	TRBJ2-1	TGCAGCGTTGAAATTCGATACAATGAGCAGTTCTTC	CSVEIRYNEQFF
once	TRBV5-1	TRBD1	TRBJ2-6	TGCGCCAGCAGCTTGGTGGGGACAGGGTCTCTCGGGGCCAACGTCCTGACTTTC	CASSLVGTGSLGANVLTF
few	TRBV27	NA	TRBJ1-5	TGTGCCAGCAGTTTAGGTGGGCTTGGCAATCAGCCCCAGCATTTT	CASSLGGLGNQPQHF
NA	TRBV10-2	TRBD2	TRBJ2-2	TGCGCCAGCAGTGAGTCCGGGACTAGCTCGAGCACCGGGGAGCTGTTTTTT	CASSESGTSSSTGELFF
medium-sized	TRBV5-1	TRBD1	TRBJ1-6	TGCGCCAGCAGCTTGGTCAAAGGGGGCAATTCACCCCTCCACTTT	CASSLVKGGNSPLHF
NA	TRBV7-8	NA	TRBJ2-1	TGTGCCAGCAGCGGAGGTTCGAGCGGTGAGCAGTTCTTC	CASSGGSSGEQFF
few	TRBV20-1	NA	TRBJ2-3	TGCAGTGCTACCCGAACAGGGATCACGCGAGATACGCAGTATTTT	CSATRTGITRDTQYF
NA	TRBV20-1	NA	TRBJ2-2	TGCAGTGCTAGAGTGGGGTTTAAAACCGGGGAGCTGTTTTTT	CSARVGFKTGELFF
NA	TRBV18	NA	TRBJ1-2	TGTGCCAGCTCACCGTTGGAAACAGAGGCCGGCTACACCTTC	CASSPLETEAGYTF
NA	TRBV7-8	TRBD2	TRBJ2-3	TGTGCCAGCAGCTTAGATAGCGGGGGGGCCTGGACAGATACGCAGTATTTT	CASSLDSGGAWTDTQYF